This T cell receptor beta chain emerged from a study of blood T cell repertoires in COVID-19. Trimming cost V 6 bases and J 2 bases; bases outside gene matches: 10. The CDR3 consists of 16 residues. The germline gives CDR1 WSHSY, CDR2 SAAADI. Generated by immunoSEQ multiplex PCR, the TCRdb table keeps only in-frame clones and is missing some. The table shows hundreds of thousands of clones, with 89% occurring only once. Sequencing input: peripheral blood. V gene TRBV10-2 combines with J gene TRBJ2-5, with TRBD2 matching over 9 bases. The origin of this receptor is a man between 18 and 35 years old with COVID-19, enrolled during active disease. The CDR3 DNA follows: TGCGCCAGCAGCGAAAACAGCGGGGGGCCGCAAGAGACCCAGTACTTC. It encodes CASSENSGGPQETQYF.